These 12 T cell receptor beta chains originate from one sample sequenced in a study of cytomegalovirus exposure and HLA in healthy donors. 60 Vbeta and 13 Jbeta primers were used in PCR. The protocol was immunoSEQ multiplex PCR, while the TCRdb copy is restricted to in-frame clones and leaves out a portion. The top ten clones hold nearly 6.5% of a sample with about 180,000 clones, 75% to 80% of them seen once. The sample comprised PBMCs. These receptors were collected from a man aged 35-49 years in good health and CMV-seropositive.

This clone is a singleton in its sample. The V gene is TRBV4-2, the J gene TRBJ1-5, with D tentatively TRBD1 (6 bases). V was clipped by 0 bases and J by 8 bases, with 14 bases between them. The CDR3 length is 15 residues. The germline gives CDR1 LGHNA, CDR2 YNFKEQ. CDR3: CASSQDQGYQEPQHF. DNA of the CDR3: TGTGCCAGCAGCCAAGATCAGGGGTATCAAGAGCCCCAGCATTTT.

The rearrangement uses TRBV5-1 and TRBJ2-5, with 11 bases identical to TRBD2. CDR3 length: 15 amino acids. The V gene end was trimmed by 3 bases and the J gene end by 5 bases; junction bases not matched to a gene: 6. Germline assignment: CDR1 SGHRS and CDR2 YFSETQ. The CDR3 nucleotides are TGCGCCAGCAGCTGGGGGACTAGCGGTGGGGAGACCCAGTACTTC. Translation: CASSWGTSGGETQYF.

This clone was detected only a few times. The chain links TRBV9 to TRBJ2-1, with 7 bases identical to TRBD1. Germline CDR1 and CDR2: SGDLS and YYNGEE. Trimming took 4 bases from V and 1 from J; bases not matched to a gene: 17. The CDR3 extends over 19 amino acids. The CDR3 region is CASSPGQAGSSWSYNEQFF. Here the CDR3 DNA reads TGTGCCAGCAGCCCAGGACAGGCGGGCTCTTCTTGGTCCTACAATGAGCAGTTCTTC.

This chain joins TRBV5-1 and TRBJ2-5; 15 bases fit TRBD2. The length of the CDR3 is 17 residues. Per germline, CDR1 SGHRS and CDR2 YFSETQ. With 4 bases clipped from V and 5 bases from J, the junction kept 9 bases outside the gene matches. DNA of the CDR3: TGCGCCAGCAGCCCGAGGACTAGCGGGAGGGCCCTCGAGACCCAGTACTTC. The encoded protein is CASSPRTSGRALETQYF.

The rearrangement uses TRBV7-9 and TRBJ2-7; D may be TRBD1 (5 bases). The CDR3 has 12 residues. The V and J ends lost 5 bases and 3 bases respectively, with 8 bases between them. Germline V gives CDR1 SEHNR, CDR2 FQNEAQ (reference sequence). The CDR3 sequence: CASSNDSYEQYF. The CDR3 nucleotides read TGTGCCAGCAGCAACGACAGCTACGAGCAGTACTTC.

This clone has more than one count but fewer than ten. The genes are TRBV7-8 and TRBJ2-3; 14 bases are shared with TRBD2. This CDR3 is 16 amino acids long. The V gene's germline CDR1 is SGHVS and CDR2 FQNEAQ. The V segment lost 9 bases and the J segment 10 bases; nucleotides outside the gene matches: 15. The CDR3 loop is CARVLGTSGSGGPQYF. The CDR3 DNA follows: TGTGCCAGGGTATTAGGGACTAGCGGGAGTGGGGGACCGCAGTATTTT.

As concerns this clone: Within the sample, other DNA sequences also encode this same CDR3. This chain connects TRBV6-5 to TRBJ1-2; D remains ambiguous. The V gene lost 0 bases and the J gene lost 2 bases, with 7 bases spanning the gap. The germline V gene has CDR1 MNHEY and CDR2 SVGAGI. The CDR3 sequence is 14 residues long. CDR3 bases: TGTGCCAGCAGTTACTCGGCCCAGAACTATGGCTACACCTTC. It specifies CASSYSAQNYGYTF.

The chain uses TRBV7-9 and TRBJ2-7, with TRBD2 matching 10 bases. Germline CDR1 is SEHNR and CDR2 is FQNEAQ (reference sequence). V lost 4 bases, J lost 0 bases, and 3 bases stayed unmatched. The CDR3 sequence is 15 residues long. CDR3: CASSSRLAGSYEQYF. For the CDR3, the DNA is TGTGCCAGCAGCTCCAGACTAGCGGGCTCCTACGAGCAGTACTTC.

J is TRBJ1-5 and V is TRBV19; D possibly corresponds to TRBD1 (5 bases). Trimming stripped 6 bases from V and 6 bases from J, with 15 bases between. This CDR3 spans 14 amino acids. Germline-derived CDR1 and CDR2 are LNHDA and SQIVND (reference sequence). The CDR3 nucleotides read TGTGCCAGTAGGTCGGGGGGTTCGAGTCAGCCCCAGCATTTT. Translating gives CASRSGGSSQPQHF.

For the CDR3, the DNA is TGTGCTAGTGGTTTGGACAGGGGGCAGTCAGAGACCCAGTACTTC. Translated: CASGLDRGQSETQYF. The chain joins TRBV12-5 to TRBJ2-5; 9 nucleotides line up with TRBD1. Germline V gives CDR1 LGHNT, CDR2 FRNRAP. CDR3 length equals 15 residues. The V gene end was trimmed by 1 base and the J gene end by 4 bases; junction bases not matched to a gene: 4.

There are a few counts of this clone. The V gene is TRBV7-3, the J gene TRBJ2-7; TRBD2 is a possible D gene (6 bases). With 0 bases removed from V and 3 bases from J, the gap between germline ends came to 12 bases. CDR1 and CDR2 from the germline V gene are SGHTA and FQGTGA. The CDR3 is 15 amino acids. CDR3 bases: TGTGCCAGCAGCTTAACGGGGACTCCGGACTACGAGCAGTACTTC. Translated, it gives CASSLTGTPDYEQYF.

The genes are TRBV29-1 and TRBJ2-1, with TRBD2 matching over 13 bases. The CDR3 covers 13 residues. Germline-derived CDR1 and CDR2 are SQVTM and ANQGSEA. V dropped 4 bases and J dropped 6; count of bases not matched to a gene: 0. The CDR3 loop is CSVGLAGGNEQFF. Written as DNA, the CDR3 is TGCAGCGTTGGACTAGCGGGAGGCAATGAGCAGTTCTTC.